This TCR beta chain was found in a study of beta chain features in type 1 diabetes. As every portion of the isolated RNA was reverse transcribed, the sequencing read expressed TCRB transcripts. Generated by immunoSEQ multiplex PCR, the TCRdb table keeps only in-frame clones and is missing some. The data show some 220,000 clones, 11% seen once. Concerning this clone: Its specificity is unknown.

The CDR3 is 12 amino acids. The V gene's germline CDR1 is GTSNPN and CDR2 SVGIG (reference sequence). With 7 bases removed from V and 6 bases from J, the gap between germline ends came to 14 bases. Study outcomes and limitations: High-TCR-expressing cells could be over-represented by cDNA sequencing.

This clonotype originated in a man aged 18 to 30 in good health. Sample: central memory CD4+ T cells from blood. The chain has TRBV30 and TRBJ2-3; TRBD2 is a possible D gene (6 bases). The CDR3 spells CAFLRAGDTQYF. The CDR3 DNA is TGTGCCTTTCTTCGGGCGGGGGATACGCAGTATTTT.